This T cell receptor beta chain was identified during a study of blood T cell repertoires in COVID-19. Study-level background: Specimens from acute and convalescent COVID-19 originated in the United States, Italy and Spain. The cDNA or gDNA used as material had been derived from T cells, B-cell-depleted T cells, or PBMCs.

In the authors' workflow: Quantification of nucleated cells was approximated via reference gene primer amplification. TCRdb's copy holds only in-frame clones and misses some; the assay was immunoSEQ multiplex PCR. The V and J calls and clone size come from that table; D and trimming were worked out from the DNA. The data hold 75,000 to 100,000 clones, with nearly 85% observed a single time. The CDR3 is 15 amino acids. The ends were cut back, 5 bases at V and 5 bases at J, with 18 bases in the middle. Germline V gives CDR1 MNHEY, CDR2 SVGAGI. This sequence was found in an elderly woman with acute or convalescent COVID-19. This chain joins TRBV6-5 and TRBJ1-2; D not certain. Sequencing input: peripheral blood. The CDR3 DNA follows: TGTGCCAGCAGTCGCCAACCCTCGGGGAGATATGGCTACACCTTC. This codes for CASSRQPSGRYGYTF.